This T cell receptor (beta chain) was identified in a study of OX40 agonist ivuxolimab in advanced cancers. Study details: Partial responses occurred in Three dose-escalation patients, one with hepatocellular carcinoma and two with cutaneous melanoma. Whole-study findings and limits: Partial responders receiving 0.1-3.0 mg/kg showed among the lowest clonal expansion.

With 0 bases clipped from V and 5 bases from J, the junction kept 10 bases outside the gene matches. The CDR3 extends over 16 amino acids. The germline V gene has CDR1 MNHNS and CDR2 SASEGT. Worth noting for this clone: The antigen is not known.

Repertoires were generated with immunoSEQ multiplex PCR, while TCRdb's copy carries only in-frame clones and drops some. In the table there are around 62,000 clones, roughly 91% of which are singletons. This receptor was obtained from an adult with an advanced solid tumor such as melanoma, head and neck, liver or kidney cancer. This specimen consisted of CD4+ or CD8+ T cells sorted from blood, obtained in a trial of the OX40 agonist ivuxolimab. This chain joins TRBV6-1 and TRBJ2-7; 7 bases agree with TRBD2. The CDR3 is CASSEAGWGGADEQYF. Written as DNA, the CDR3 is TGTGCCAGCAGTGAAGCGGGGTGGGGAGGGGCGGACGAGCAGTACTTC.